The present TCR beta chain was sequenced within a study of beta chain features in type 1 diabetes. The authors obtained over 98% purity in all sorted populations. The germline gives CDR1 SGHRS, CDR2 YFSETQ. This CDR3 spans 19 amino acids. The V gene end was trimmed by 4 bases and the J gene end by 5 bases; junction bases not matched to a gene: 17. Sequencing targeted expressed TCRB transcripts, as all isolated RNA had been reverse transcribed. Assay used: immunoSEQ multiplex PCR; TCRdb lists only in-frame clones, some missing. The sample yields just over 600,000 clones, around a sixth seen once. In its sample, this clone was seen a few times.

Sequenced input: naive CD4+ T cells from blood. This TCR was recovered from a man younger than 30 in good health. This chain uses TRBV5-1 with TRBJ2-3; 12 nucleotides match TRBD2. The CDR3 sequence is CASSLKPSGGAVERDTQYF. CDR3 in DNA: TGCGCCAGCAGCCTAAAACCTAGCGGGGGGGCCGTCGAGAGAGATACGCAGTATTTT.